Here is one T cell receptor beta chain with its context. The sample belongs to a study of shared clonotypes between healthy human individuals. TCRdb keeps only in-frame clones here, not all; method: immunoSEQ multiplex PCR. The sample includes 400,000 to 600,000 clones, 60% to 80% of them seen just once. The CDR3 consists of 10 residues. Looked up from germline, CDR1 is SQVTM and CDR2 is ANQGSEA. The V and J ends lost 4 bases and 9 bases, in that order; junction bases with no gene match: 0. The sequence was obtained from a woman aged 40 to 50 in good health. Some clones in this sample may be carry-over from other donors' samples. Sequenced input: PBMCs. The rearrangement links TRBV29-1 to TRBJ2-3, with TRBD1 matching 8 bases. In nucleotides, the CDR3 is TGCAGCGTTGGGACAGGGACGCAGTATTTT. Protein sequence: CSVGTGTQYF.